A single sample gave rise to the 30 T cell receptor beta chains below, sequenced in a study of cytomegalovirus exposure and HLA in healthy donors. It was with 60 Vbeta and 13 Jbeta primers that the PCR ran. Method: immunoSEQ multiplex PCR; TCRdb's copy keeps in-frame clones and lacks some. The sample has roughly 98,000 clones; roughly four fifths are singletons. Sequencing was done on a sample of PBMCs. Source of these receptors: a female donor in good health and CMV-seronegative.

The rearrangement links TRBV28 to TRBJ1-5, with D tentatively TRBD1 (5 bases). Looked up from germline, CDR1 is MDHEN and CDR2 is SYDVKM. Trimming took off 2 bases at V and 0 bases at J, with 8 bases between the two ends. The CDR3 is 15 amino acids. CDR3 sequence reads: CASSLRRDSNQPQHF. CDR3 coding DNA: TGTGCCAGCAGTTTACGCAGGGATAGCAATCAGCCCCAGCATTTT.

The gene calls are TRBV7-2 and TRBJ1-2; D might be TRBD1 (6 bases). There are 15 residues in the CDR3. The ends were cut back, 3 bases at V and 3 bases at J, with 14 bases in the middle. CDR1 and CDR2 (germline): SGHTA, FQGNSA. The CDR3: CASSLTSTGYYGYTF. Here the CDR3 DNA reads TGTGCCAGCAGCTTGACCTCGACAGGCTACTATGGCTACACCTTC.

This clone came up a few times. The chain combines TRBV5-1 with TRBJ1-1; D is unclear. The germline V gene encodes CDR1 SGHRS and CDR2 YFSETQ. Trimming shortened V by 0 bases and J by 1 base, and 4 bases separated the two germline ends. The CDR3 is 13 residues long. The CDR3 DNA reads as TGCGCCAGCAGCTTGGGGGCGAACACTGAAGCTTTCTTT. This gives the protein CASSLGANTEAFF.

The rearrangement links TRBV7-3 to TRBJ2-2, with TRBD2 matching 8 bases. Germline CDR1 SGHTA, CDR2 FQGTGA. The CDR3 has 15 residues. V lost 4 bases, J lost 4 bases, and 5 bases stayed unmatched. The CDR3 bases are TGTGCCAGCAGCTACAGCGGGGGCTCCACCGGGGAGCTGTTTTTT. This codes for CASSYSGGSTGELFF.

V usage is TRBV2 and J usage is TRBJ1-4; perhaps TRBD1 as D (5 bases). The CDR3 runs to 12 residues. V was trimmed by 7 bases and J by 11 bases, leaving 14 bases between them. The V gene's germline CDR1 is SNHLY and CDR2 FYNNEI. In DNA form, the CDR3 reads TGTGCCAGCACTGCACAGGTTAGGAAACTGTTTTTT. It specifies CASTAQVRKLFF. Combining the CDR3 with reference TRBV2 and TRBJ1-4 gives the whole variable domain EPEVTQTPSHQVTQMGQEVILRCVPISNHLYFYWYRQILGQKVEFLVSFYNNEISEKSEIFDDQFSVERPDGSNFTLKIRSTKLEDSAMYFCASTAQVRKLFFGSGTQLSVL.

V and J are TRBV6-6 and TRBJ2-7; 14 nucleotides match TRBD2. Germline V gives CDR1 MNHNY, CDR2 SVGAGI (reference sequence). Losses at the gene ends were 5 bases for V and 2 bases for J; bases not matched to a gene: 2. The CDR3 has 15 residues. CDR3 protein: CASSRTSGGPYEQYF. The CDR3, as DNA: TGTGCCAGCAGTCGGACTAGCGGGGGGCCCTACGAGCAGTACTTC.

This clone was seen a few times. V gene TRBV9 combines with J gene TRBJ2-5, with 8 bases aligning to TRBD2. The DNA end is a closer match to TRBJ2-7, so the J assignment may be wrong. This CDR3 is 13 amino acids long. Germline CDR1 is SGDLS and CDR2 is YYNGEE. This CDR3 is CASSAGGWYEQYF. CDR3 nucleotide sequence: TGTGCCAGCAGCGCGGGGGGGTGGTACGAGCAGTACTTC.

V and J are TRBV19 and TRBJ2-7, with a possible D match to TRBD1 (5 bases). V was clipped by 6 bases and J by 4 bases, with 19 bases between them. In germline, CDR1 is LNHDA, CDR2 SQIVND (reference sequence). The CDR3 length is 15 residues. This CDR3 reads CASSFSAGQGYEQYF. As DNA, the CDR3 is TGTGCCAGTAGCTTCTCGGCAGGGCAAGGATACGAGCAGTACTTC. Using reference TRBV19 and TRBJ2-7 for the parts outside the CDR3, the full variable domain is DGGITQSPKYLFRKEGQNVTLSCEQNLNHDAMYWYRQDPGQGLRLIYYSQIVNDFQKGDIAEGYSVSREKKESFPLTVTSAQKNPTAFYLCASSFSAGQGYEQYFGPGTRLTVT.

The chain links TRBV25-1 to TRBJ2-5; 8 bases are shared with TRBD1. This CDR3 comprises 13 residues. Germline CDR1 is MGHDK and CDR2 is SYGVNS. V shed 9 bases and J 5 bases; nucleotides not matched to a gene: 8. The DNA of the CDR3 is TGTGCCAGTAGTCAGGGGGCCGTGGAGACCCAGTACTTC. The encoded protein is CASSQGAVETQYF.

The genes are TRBV19 and TRBJ1-5; TRBD1 is a possible D gene (6 bases). V dropped 5 bases and J dropped 4 bases, with 12 bases sitting between them. The CDR3 is 14 residues long. Germline CDR1 and CDR2: LNHDA and SQIVND (reference sequence). This CDR3 reads CASSEDRLNQPQHF. The CDR3 nucleotides are TGTGCCAGTAGTGAGGACAGACTAAATCAGCCCCAGCATTTT. The variable domain in full, with the rest retrieved from reference TRBV19 and TRBJ1-5, is DGGITQSPKYLFRKEGQNVTLSCEQNLNHDAMYWYRQDPGQGLRLIYYSQIVNDFQKGDIAEGYSVSREKKESFPLTVTSAQKNPTAFYLCASSEDRLNQPQHFGDGTRLSIL.

The chain couples TRBV19 to TRBJ2-6, with TRBD1 identical over 7 bases. The CDR3 is 17 residues long. Germline V CDR1 and CDR2: LNHDA, SQIVND (reference sequence). With V trimmed by 6 bases and J by 0 bases, 8 bases remained unmatched. The DNA of the CDR3 is TGTGCCAGTAGATGGACAAGGGACAGCTCTGGGGCCAACGTCCTGACTTTC. Translated: CASRWTRDSSGANVLTF.

This chain links TRBV2 with TRBJ2-7; TRBD1 agrees at 7 bases. Germline assignment: CDR1 SNHLY and CDR2 FYNNEI. V lost 10 bases to trimming and J lost 2 bases; unmatched junction nucleotides: 5. The CDR3 extends over 12 amino acids. CDR3 loop: CATDRATYEQYF. The CDR3 DNA reads TGTGCCACTGACAGGGCTACCTACGAGCAGTACTTC.

DNA for the CDR3: TGCGCCAGCAGCGTGGCAGGCCAGACCGGAAACACCATATATTTT. Residues: CASSVAGQTGNTIYF. The chain has TRBV5-1 and TRBJ1-3; D ambiguous. Germline CDR1 reads SGHRS; CDR2 reads YFSETQ. The length of the CDR3 is 15 residues. The V gene lost 4 bases and the J gene lost 4 bases, with 15 bases spanning the gap.

This clone came up a few times. The CDR3 DNA follows: TGTGCCAGCAGCCCCGGACAGGGCAAGGGCGTCACTGAAGCTTTCTTT. Translation: CASSPGQGKGVTEAFF. The V and J genes are TRBV11-3 and TRBJ1-1; 8 nucleotides agree with TRBD1. V was pared by 5 bases and J by 4 bases, with 12 bases of the junction left unmatched. Germline V gives CDR1 SGHNT, CDR2 YENEEA. This CDR3 has 16 amino acids. Drawing the rest from reference TRBV11-3 and TRBJ1-1, the complete variable domain is EAGVVQSPRYKIIEKKQPVAFWCNPISGHNTLYWYLQNLGQGPELLIRYENEEAVDDSQLPKDRFSAERLKGVDSTLKIQPAELGDSAVYLCASSPGQGKGVTEAFFGQGTRLTVV.

The chain carries TRBV4-2 and TRBJ1-1; D remains ambiguous. The CDR3 length is 14 residues. Germline lookup yields CDR1 LGHNA and CDR2 YNFKEQ. V dropped 0 bases and J dropped 0 bases, with 5 bases sitting between them. CDR3 DNA: TGTGCCAGCAGCCAAGACAGGTTGAACACTGAAGCTTTCTTT. This translates into CASSQDRLNTEAFF.

Only one count was recorded for this clone. This chain connects TRBV2 to TRBJ1-6, with D tentatively TRBD1 (6 bases). Trimming removed 7 bases from V and 2 bases from J, with 12 bases in between. Germline CDR1 reads SNHLY; CDR2 reads FYNNEI. CDR3 length: 15 amino acids. The CDR3 DNA reads as TGTGCCAGCAACACACAGGGAACCTATAATTCACCCCTCCACTTT. Its protein product is CASNTQGTYNSPLHF.

This clone was seen only once. V gene TRBV7-3 combines with J gene TRBJ2-5; 9 nucleotides agree with TRBD1. The trim removed 5 bases at V and 5 bases at J, leaving 3 bases unmatched. The CDR3 has 13 amino acids. Germline-derived CDR1 and CDR2 are SGHTA and FQGTGA. CDR3: CASSRTGEETQYF. The CDR3 nucleotides read TGTGCCAGCAGCCGGACAGGGGAGGAGACCCAGTACTTC.

The V gene is TRBV28, the J gene TRBJ2-7; 8 bases fit TRBD1. The germline V gene has CDR1 MDHEN and CDR2 SYDVKM. The junction had 8 bases not matched to a gene; V was cut back by 7 bases and J by 9 bases. The CDR3 length is 12 residues. The CDR3 DNA follows: TGTGCCAGCACCAATCCACAGGGGGGGCAGTACTTC. It encodes CASTNPQGGQYF.

The V and J genes are TRBV7-3 and TRBJ1-6, with D maybe TRBD1 (6 bases). Looked up from germline, CDR1 is SGHTA and CDR2 is FQGTGA. The CDR3 totals 15 residues. Trimming took 1 base from V and 8 from J, leaving 12 bases between them. CDR3 nucleotides: TGTGCCAGCAGCTTAAGAGGCAGGGGAGATTCACCCCTCCACTTT. Encoded protein: CASSLRGRGDSPLHF.

The chain employs TRBV30 and TRBJ2-7; 13 bases agree with TRBD2. V was clipped by 6 bases and J by 2 bases; unmatched bases: 4. The CDR3 runs to 14 residues. Germline loops: CDR1 GTSNPN, CDR2 SVGIG (reference sequence). CDR3 sequence reads: CACITSGGAYEQYF. CDR3 nucleotides: TGTGCCTGCATAACTAGCGGGGGGGCCTACGAGCAGTACTTC.

This clone appeared a few times. The chain combines TRBV27 with TRBJ1-2; possibly TRBD1 for D (5 bases). This CDR3 spans 13 amino acids. Germline CDR1 and CDR2: MNHEY and SMNVEV (reference sequence). Trimming stripped 3 bases from V and 2 bases from J, with 7 bases between. The CDR3 nucleotides read TGTGCCAGCAGTTTTCAGGGAAACTATGGCTACACCTTC. It specifies CASSFQGNYGYTF.

V usage is TRBV6-6 and J usage is TRBJ2-7, with 7 bases aligning to TRBD1. The ends lost 6 bases at V and 6 bases at J; junction bases unmatched: 17. Germline V gene lookup returns CDR1 MNHNY and CDR2 SVGAGI (reference sequence). The CDR3 is made up of 16 amino acids. As DNA, the CDR3 is TGTGCCAGCAGCCTCAGGCCCCGACAGGGATTTTTCGAGCAGTACTTC. This codes for CASSLRPRQGFFEQYF.

This clone came up a few times. This chain connects TRBV6-5 to TRBJ1-2, with a weak D call TRBD1 (6 bases). The germline gives CDR1 MNHEY, CDR2 SVGAGI. V lost 0 bases and J lost 6, with 14 bases in between. This CDR3 is built from 15 residues. For the CDR3, the DNA is TGTGCCAGCAGTTACTCGGGGGGGCGATCAGATGGCTACACCTTC. Translated: CASSYSGGRSDGYTF.

This chain connects TRBV25-1 to TRBJ1-6, with TRBD1 as a possible D gene (5 bases). V was pared by 4 bases and J by 9 bases, with 10 bases between. Germline-derived CDR1 and CDR2 are MGHDK and SYGVNS. The CDR3 length is 13 residues. CDR3 sequence: CASSVTGSSPLHF. CDR3 nucleotides: TGTGCCAGCAGTGTCACAGGTAGTTCACCCCTCCACTTT.

V and J are TRBV29-1 and TRBJ1-2, with TRBD1 as a possible D gene (5 bases). The CDR3 length is 14 residues. V lost 3 bases to trimming and J lost 1 base, with 12 bases between them. Germline assignment: CDR1 SQVTM and CDR2 ANQGSEA. Here the CDR3 reads CSVDRAQGNYGYTF. The CDR3, as DNA: TGCAGCGTTGACCGCGCCCAGGGTAACTATGGCTACACCTTC.

The chain recombines TRBV19 with TRBJ1-5, with TRBD1 matching 8 bases. The J segment lost 2 bases and the V segment lost 10 bases, leaving 13 bases of the junction unmatched. The CDR3 runs to 16 residues. Germline lookup yields CDR1 LNHDA and CDR2 SQIVND (reference sequence). The CDR3 DNA follows: TGTGCCACCGGACCCCCAGGGGGCGCTGGCAATCAGCCCCAGCATTTT. Amino acid sequence: CATGPPGGAGNQPQHF.

The chain joins TRBV7-2 to TRBJ2-7, with 9 positions matching TRBD2. Germline CDR1 and CDR2: SGHTA and FQGNSA. The CDR3 runs to 15 residues. V lost 5 bases and J lost 5; bases outside the gene matches: 10. CDR3 nucleotide sequence: TGTGCCAGCAGCCCTACTCGAGCGGGAGGAGACGAGCAGTACTTC. This gives the protein CASSPTRAGGDEQYF.

The chain is built from TRBV14 and TRBJ2-3; D possibly corresponds to TRBD1 (5 bases). Germline V CDR1 and CDR2: SGHDN, FVKESK. The CDR3 has 14 amino acids. Deletions cut 5 bases from V and 0 bases from J, with 9 bases between. CDR3 bases: TGTGCCAGCAGCTCATCAGGGAGCACAGATACGCAGTATTTT. Encoded protein: CASSSSGSTDTQYF.

CDR3: CASTQSGTSGEELFF. The CDR3 DNA sequence: TGTGCCAGCACCCAATCCGGGACTAGCGGGGAGGAGCTGTTTTTT. The chain couples TRBV7-2 to TRBJ2-2; 13 bases agree with TRBD2. The length of the CDR3 is 15 residues. The germline CDR1 and CDR2 sequences are SGHTA and FQGNSA. J was trimmed by 10 bases and V by 7 bases; bases with no gene match: 9.

This chain connects TRBV30 to TRBJ1-1; unclear D gene. The V gene's germline CDR1 is GTSNPN and CDR2 SVGIG (reference sequence). V was shortened by 3 bases and J by 5 bases, with 19 bases between the two germline ends. This CDR3 region has 15 residues. The CDR3 protein is CAWSIREGSRTEAFF. CDR3 coding DNA: TGTGCCTGGAGCATTAGGGAGGGAAGTCGGACTGAAGCTTTCTTT.